This T cell receptor beta chain was sequenced during a study of T cell responses to AZD1222 COVID-19 vaccine. Study context: Second doses that came at about 4 or about 12 weeks were put together. Study observations and caveats: Rises in breadth and depth of Spike-specific TCRs came after two AZD1222 doses. Nearly half of spike-specific TCRs reportedly go after variant regions that carry no mutations. Only after the peak T cell response were repertoires sampled.

As concerns this clone: Its antigen is still unknown.

The CDR3 loop spans 18 amino acids. CDR1 is SGHTA, CDR2 FQGNSA, per germline. Trimming cost V 2 bases and J 0 bases, with 14 bases left between them. The table came from immunoSEQ multiplex PCR; TCRdb's copy has only in-frame clones and leaves some out. The sample has some 150,000 clones, more than 70% seen once. This chain connects TRBV7-2 to TRBJ2-6; a possible D gene is TRBD2 (5 bases). This receptor was taken from an adult in good health. The sequencing used peripheral blood, collected on day 0 of AZD1222 vaccination. CDR3 sequence reads: CASSLSFPGYSGANVLTF. For the CDR3, the DNA is TGTGCCAGCAGCTTATCGTTTCCGGGGTACTCTGGGGCCAACGTCCTGACTTTC.